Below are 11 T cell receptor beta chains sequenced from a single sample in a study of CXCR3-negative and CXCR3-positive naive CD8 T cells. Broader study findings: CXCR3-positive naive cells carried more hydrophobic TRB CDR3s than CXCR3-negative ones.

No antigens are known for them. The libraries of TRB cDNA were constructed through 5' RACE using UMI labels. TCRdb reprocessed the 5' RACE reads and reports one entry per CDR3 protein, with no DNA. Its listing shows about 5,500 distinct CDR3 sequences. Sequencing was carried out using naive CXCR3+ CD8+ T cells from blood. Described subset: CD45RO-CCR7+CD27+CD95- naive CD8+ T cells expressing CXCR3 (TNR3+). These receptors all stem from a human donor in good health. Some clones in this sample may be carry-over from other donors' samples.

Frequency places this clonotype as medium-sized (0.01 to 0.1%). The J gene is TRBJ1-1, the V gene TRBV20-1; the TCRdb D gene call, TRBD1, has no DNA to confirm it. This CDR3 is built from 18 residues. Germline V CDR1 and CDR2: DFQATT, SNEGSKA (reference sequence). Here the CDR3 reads CSARDGGQGSILNTEAFF.

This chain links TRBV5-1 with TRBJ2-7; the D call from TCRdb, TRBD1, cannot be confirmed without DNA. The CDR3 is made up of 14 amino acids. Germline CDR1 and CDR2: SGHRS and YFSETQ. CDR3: CASSPTARGYEQYF. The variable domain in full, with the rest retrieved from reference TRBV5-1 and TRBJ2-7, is KAGVTQTPRYLIKTRGQQVTLSCSPISGHRSVSWYQQTPGQGLQFLFEYFSETQRNKGNFPGRFSGRQFSNSRSEMNVSTLELGDSALYLCASSPTARGYEQYFGPGTRLTVT.

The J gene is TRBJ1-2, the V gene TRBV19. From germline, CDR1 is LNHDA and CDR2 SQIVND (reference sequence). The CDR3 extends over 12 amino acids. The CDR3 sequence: CASSMGAVGYTF.

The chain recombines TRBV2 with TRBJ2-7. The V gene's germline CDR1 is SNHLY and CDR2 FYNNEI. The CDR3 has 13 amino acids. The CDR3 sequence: CASSLTSSYEQYF.

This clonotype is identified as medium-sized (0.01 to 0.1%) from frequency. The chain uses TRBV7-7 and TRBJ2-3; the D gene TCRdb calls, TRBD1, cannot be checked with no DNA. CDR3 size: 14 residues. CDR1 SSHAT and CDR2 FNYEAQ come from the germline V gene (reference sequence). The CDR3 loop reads CASTTLDRDDTQYF.

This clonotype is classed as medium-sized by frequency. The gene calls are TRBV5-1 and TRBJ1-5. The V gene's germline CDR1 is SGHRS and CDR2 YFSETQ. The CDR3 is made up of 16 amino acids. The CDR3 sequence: CASSLAGGEGNQPQHF.

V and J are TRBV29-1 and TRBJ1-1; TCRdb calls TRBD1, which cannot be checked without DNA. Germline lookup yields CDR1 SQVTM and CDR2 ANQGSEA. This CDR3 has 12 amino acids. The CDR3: CSVAGINPGAFF.

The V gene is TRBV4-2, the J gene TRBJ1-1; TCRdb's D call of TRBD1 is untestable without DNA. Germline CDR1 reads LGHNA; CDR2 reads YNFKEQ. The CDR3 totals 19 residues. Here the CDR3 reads CASSQVLGRDRLRSTEAFF.

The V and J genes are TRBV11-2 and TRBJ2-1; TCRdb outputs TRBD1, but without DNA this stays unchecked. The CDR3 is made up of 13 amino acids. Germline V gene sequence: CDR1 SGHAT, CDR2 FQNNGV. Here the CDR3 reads CASSLGQGNEQFF.

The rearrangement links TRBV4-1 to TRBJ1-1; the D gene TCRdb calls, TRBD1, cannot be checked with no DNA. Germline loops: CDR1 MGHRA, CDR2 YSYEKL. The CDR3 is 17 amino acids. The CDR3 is CASSQPPSTGVKTEAFF.

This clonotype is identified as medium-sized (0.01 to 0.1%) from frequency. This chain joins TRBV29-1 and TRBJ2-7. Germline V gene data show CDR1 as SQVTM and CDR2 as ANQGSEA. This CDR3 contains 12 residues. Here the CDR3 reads CSVGEEPYEQYF.